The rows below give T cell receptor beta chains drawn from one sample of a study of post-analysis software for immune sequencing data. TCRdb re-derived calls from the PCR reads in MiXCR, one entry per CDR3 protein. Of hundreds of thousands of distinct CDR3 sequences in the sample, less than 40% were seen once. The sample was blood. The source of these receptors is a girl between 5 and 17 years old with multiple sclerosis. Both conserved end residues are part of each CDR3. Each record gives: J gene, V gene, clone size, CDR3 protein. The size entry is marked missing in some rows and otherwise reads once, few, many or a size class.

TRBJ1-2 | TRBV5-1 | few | CASSYDNFYGYTF
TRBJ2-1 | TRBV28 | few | CASSTRAQSEQFF
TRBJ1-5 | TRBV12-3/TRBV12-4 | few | CASSIGQVNQPQHF
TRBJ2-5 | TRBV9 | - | CASSVGPGQPQETQYF
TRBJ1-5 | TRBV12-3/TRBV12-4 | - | CASRGGTGFSNQPQHF
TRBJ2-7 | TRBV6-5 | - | CASSYSPDSEYEQYF
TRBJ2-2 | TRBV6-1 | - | CASSSQHGTNTGELFF
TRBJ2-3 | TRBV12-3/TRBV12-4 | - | CASSLMSDTQYF
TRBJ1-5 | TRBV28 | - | CASSFGGIQPQHF
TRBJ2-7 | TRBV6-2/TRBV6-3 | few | CASSYGFHEQYF
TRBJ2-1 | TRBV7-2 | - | CASSFVAGEDEQFF
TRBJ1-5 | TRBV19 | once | CASSIWGAGNQPQHF
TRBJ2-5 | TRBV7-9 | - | CASSFPGRETQYF
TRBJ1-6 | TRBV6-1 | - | CASSRQGSYNSPLHF
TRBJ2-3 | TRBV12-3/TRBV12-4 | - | CASSFGQYTDTQYF
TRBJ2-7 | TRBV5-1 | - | CASSLARDRFSYEQYF
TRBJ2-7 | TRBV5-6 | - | CASSPGLAHYEQYF
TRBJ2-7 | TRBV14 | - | CASSQMDFIEQYF
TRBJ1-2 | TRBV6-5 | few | CASSLRVNNYGYTF
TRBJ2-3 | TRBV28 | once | CASSPLTGAVDTQYF
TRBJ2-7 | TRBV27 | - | CASRTGAGEQYF
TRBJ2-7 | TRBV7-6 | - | CASSLEADPSYEQYF
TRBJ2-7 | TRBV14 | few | CASSLVGRPDEQYF
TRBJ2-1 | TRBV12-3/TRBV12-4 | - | CASSSGTPNEQFF
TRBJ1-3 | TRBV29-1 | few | CSVEGLGGGNTIYF
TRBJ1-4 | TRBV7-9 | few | CASSFGADMEKLFF
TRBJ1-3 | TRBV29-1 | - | CSVEVPPGNTIYF
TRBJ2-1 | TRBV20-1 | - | CSAGPYNNEQFF
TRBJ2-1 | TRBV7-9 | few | CASRLLGQGGNEQFF
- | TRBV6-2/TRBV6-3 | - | CASSSKVRDIRAETQYF
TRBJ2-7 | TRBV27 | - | CASSPLSGGSYEQYF
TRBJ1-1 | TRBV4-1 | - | CASSLVAGMNTEAFF
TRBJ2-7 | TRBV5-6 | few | CASSLESYYEQYF
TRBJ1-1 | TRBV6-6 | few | CASTPRDRVGTEAFF
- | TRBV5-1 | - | CASSLEVGPRRQETQYF
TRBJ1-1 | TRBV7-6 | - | CASSLTGAGTEAFF
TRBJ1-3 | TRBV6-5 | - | CASSFTPPGAENTIYF
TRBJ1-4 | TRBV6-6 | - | CASRSDGKAYIEKLFF
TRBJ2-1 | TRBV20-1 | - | CSATLYNEQFF
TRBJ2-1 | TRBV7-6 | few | CASSPAGGELSYNEQFF
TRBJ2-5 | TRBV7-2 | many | CASSAPGQQETQYF
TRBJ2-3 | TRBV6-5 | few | CASSYSPRGARTDTQYF
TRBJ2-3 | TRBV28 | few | CASSARGGGGDYSTDTQYF
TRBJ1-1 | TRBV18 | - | CASSWDSNTEAFF
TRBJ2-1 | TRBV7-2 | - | CASRRGTNLFNEQFF
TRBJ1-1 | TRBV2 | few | CASSADGRDTEAFF